This passage covers 20 T cell receptor beta chains from one sample sequenced in a study of OX40 agonist ivuxolimab in advanced cancers. Using immunoSEQ multiplex PCR, the repertoire was profiled, and TCRdb retains in-frame clones only, with some absent. This table has about 68,000 clones, 91% appearing once. The sequenced sample was CD4+ or CD8+ T cells sorted from blood, obtained in a trial of the OX40 agonist ivuxolimab. The receptor source for this set is an adult with an advanced solid tumor such as melanoma, head and neck, liver or kidney cancer.

The gene calls are TRBV19 and TRBJ1-1; a possible D gene is TRBD1 (6 bases). CDR3 length: 18 residues. The ends were cut back, 5 bases at V and 4 bases at J, with 26 bases in the middle. The V gene's germline CDR1 is LNHDA and CDR2 SQIVND (reference sequence). CDR3 residues: CASSLKGTSYSHSTEAFF. In DNA form, the CDR3 reads TGTGCCAGTAGTCTCAAAGGGACATCCTACAGCCATAGCACTGAAGCTTTCTTT.

This chain links TRBV19 with TRBJ1-3; 8 nucleotides match TRBD1. The V and J ends lost 10 bases and 4 bases, in that order; junction bases with no gene match: 15. Germline assignment: CDR1 LNHDA and CDR2 SQIVND (reference sequence). The CDR3 runs 16 residues. CDR3 in DNA: TGTGCCACTCAAGACCAAGGACAGGGTGGCGGAAACACCATATATTTT. Translating gives CATQDQGQGGGNTIYF. The whole variable domain, filled in from reference TRBV19 and TRBJ1-3, reads DGGITQSPKYLFRKEGQNVTLSCEQNLNHDAMYWYRQDPGQGLRLIYYSQIVNDFQKGDIAEGYSVSREKKESFPLTVTSAQKNPTAFYLCATQDQGQGGGNTIYFGEGSWLTVV.

This clone came up once. The chain has TRBV29-1 and TRBJ2-2, with 8 bases fitting TRBD2. The CDR3 covers 11 residues. Germline-derived CDR1 and CDR2 are SQVTM and ANQGSEA. V shed 7 bases, J shed 6 bases, and the junction held 1 base outside the gene matches. CDR3 sequence reads: CSAGRAGELFF. The CDR3 region has the DNA TGCAGCGCCGGGAGGGCCGGGGAGCTGTTTTTT.

The chain recombines TRBV7-2 with TRBJ1-4, with D unresolved. V was cut by 4 bases and J by 2 bases, with 11 bases left in between. Germline values: CDR1 SGHTA, CDR2 FQGNSA. This CDR3 has 15 amino acids. The DNA for the CDR3 is TGTGCCAGCAGCTCCTCAGCAGACACTAATGAAAAACTGTTTTTT. Translating gives CASSSSADTNEKLFF.

The V and J genes are TRBV28 and TRBJ2-1; 8 bases are a match to TRBD2. The CDR3 runs 14 residues. The V gene's germline CDR1 is MDHEN and CDR2 SYDVKM. Germline trimming cut 6 bases from V and 2 bases from J; bases unmatched to any gene: 3. CDR3 in amino acids: CASRGSGAYNEQFF. CDR3 nucleotide sequence: TGTGCCAGCAGAGGTAGCGGGGCCTACAATGAGCAGTTCTTC.

The chain employs TRBV10-3 and TRBJ2-1; TRBD2 matches at 7 bases. After removal of 3 bases from V and 5 bases from J, the junction contained 13 bases not matched to a gene. Looked up from germline, CDR1 is ENHRY and CDR2 is SYGVKD. The length of the CDR3 is 17 residues. CDR3 bases: TGTGCCATCAGTGATCACCGGGGGAGGGAGAGGCACAATGAGCAGTTCTTC. This sequence encodes CAISDHRGRERHNEQFF.

CDR3 loop: CASSVGIGPADTEAFF. The CDR3 region has the DNA TGTGCCAGCAGCGTAGGTATCGGGCCAGCGGACACTGAAGCTTTCTTT. V gene TRBV9 combines with J gene TRBJ1-1; D is uncertain. The V gene's germline CDR1 is SGDLS and CDR2 YYNGEE. The V end was cut by 0 bases, the J end by 3 bases, with 15 bases between. The CDR3 totals 16 residues. The variable domain in full, with the rest retrieved from reference TRBV9 and TRBJ1-1, is DSGVTQTPKHLITATGQRVTLRCSPRSGDLSVYWYQQSLDQGLQFLIQYYNGEERAKGNILERFSAQQFPDLHSELNLSSLELGDSALYFCASSVGIGPADTEAFFGQGTRLTVV.

The rearrangement joins TRBV5-6 to TRBJ2-2; TRBD2 agrees at 7 bases. The V gene's germline CDR1 is SGHDT and CDR2 YYEEEE. The CDR3 length is 15 residues. The J segment lost 1 base and the V segment lost 3 bases, leaving 3 bases of the junction unmatched. CDR3: CASSSRTRNTGELFF. The DNA for the CDR3 is TGTGCCAGCAGCTCACGGACTAGGAACACCGGGGAGCTGTTTTTT.

The rearrangement links TRBV14 to TRBJ2-1; 9 nucleotides match TRBD1. J lost 3 bases, V lost 5 bases, and 5 bases had no gene match. CDR3 size: 15 residues. Germline assignment: CDR1 SGHDN and CDR2 FVKESK. The CDR3 spells CASSLRQGDYNEQFF. CDR3 DNA sequence: TGTGCCAGCAGCTTAAGACAGGGGGACTACAATGAGCAGTTCTTC.

Here the CDR3 reads CASSYSRGVGETQYF. The CDR3 region has the DNA TGTGCCAGCAGTTACAGTAGGGGGGTTGGAGAGACCCAGTACTTC. The chain is built from TRBV6-5 and TRBJ2-5, with D possibly being TRBD1 or TRBD2 (6 bases each). Per the germline V gene, CDR1 is MNHEY and CDR2 is SVGAGI. The CDR3 runs 15 residues. V was trimmed by 2 bases and J by 4 bases, leaving 14 bases between them.

This rearrangement joins TRBV11-2 to TRBJ1-3, with unresolved D. Deletions cut 6 bases from V and 9 bases from J, with 18 bases between. Germline V gene data show CDR1 as SGHAT and CDR2 as FQNNGV. CDR3 length: 14 residues. CDR3 DNA sequence: TGTGCCAGCAGGAAGGACGAGGCCCTTGGCACCATATATTTT. Amino acids: CASRKDEALGTIYF. The variable domain in full, completed from reference TRBV11-2 and TRBJ1-3, reads EAGVAQSPRYKIIEKRQSVAFWCNPISGHATLYWYQQILGQGPKLLIQFQNNGVVDDSQLPKDRFSAERLKGVDSTLKIQPAKLEDSAVYLCASRKDEALGTIYFGEGSWLTVV.

V usage is TRBV10-3 and J usage is TRBJ2-7, with 9 bases matching TRBD1. The ends lost 6 bases at V and 5 bases at J; junction bases unmatched: 8. The CDR3 length is 14 residues. In germline, CDR1 is ENHRY, CDR2 SYGVKD. CDR3 DNA: TGTGCCATCAGCGCCGGGACAGGGAAGCACGAGCAGTACTTC. Protein product: CAISAGTGKHEQYF.

V is TRBV2 and J is TRBJ2-7; D not certain. The V gene's germline CDR1 is SNHLY and CDR2 FYNNEI. The V and J ends lost 6 bases and 2 bases respectively, with 11 bases between them. The CDR3 has 13 amino acids. The CDR3 loop reads CASSQTRAYEQYF. The CDR3 nucleotides read TGTGCCAGCAGCCAAACACGGGCCTACGAGCAGTACTTC.

This sequence joins TRBV6-5 and TRBJ2-2; TRBD2 agrees at 11 bases. The CDR3 runs to 15 residues. Trimming took 6 bases from V and 5 from J; bases not matched to a gene: 5. Germline V gives CDR1 MNHEY, CDR2 SVGAGI. Here the CDR3 DNA reads TGTGCCAGCAGCACTAGCGGGAGTGGAACCGGGGAGCTGTTTTTT. This sequence encodes CASSTSGSGTGELFF.

The chain is built from TRBV28 and TRBJ2-1; 7 bases line up with TRBD2. Germline assignment: CDR1 MDHEN and CDR2 SYDVKM. CDR3 length: 15 amino acids. V gave up 5 bases and J gave up 5 bases; unmatched junction bases: 9. As DNA, the CDR3 is TGTGCCAGCAGTGAGGGACTAAGGGAACACAATGAGCAGTTCTTC. It is translated as CASSEGLREHNEQFF.

The chain has TRBV2 and TRBJ2-5; 12 bases agree with TRBD2. From germline, CDR1 is SNHLY and CDR2 FYNNEI. The CDR3 loop spans 15 amino acids. V dropped 7 bases and J dropped 0; count of bases not matched to a gene: 3. As DNA, the CDR3 is TGTGCCAGCACTCGACTAGCGGGGGACCAAGAGACCCAGTACTTC. Protein sequence: CASTRLAGDQETQYF.

The gene calls are TRBV6-6 and TRBJ2-1, with D possibly TRBD2 on 6 matching bases. Trimming removed 6 bases at V and 5 bases at J, with 11 bases between. This CDR3 region has 13 residues. Germline loops: CDR1 MNHNY, CDR2 SVGAGI (reference sequence). CDR3 sequence: CASSIRRDNEQFF. CDR3 coding DNA: TGTGCCAGCAGCATACGGAGGGACAATGAGCAGTTCTTC.

The J gene is TRBJ2-1, the V gene TRBV29-1, with D possibly called TRBD1 or TRBD2 (6 bases each). The length of the CDR3 is 12 residues. Germline-derived CDR1 and CDR2 are SQVTM and ANQGSEA. V was cut by 4 bases and J by 8 bases, with 12 bases left in between. CDR3: CSVVPGADEQFF. The CDR3 bases are TGCAGCGTTGTCCCGGGGGCGGATGAGCAGTTCTTC.

The rearrangement uses TRBV5-6 and TRBJ2-2, with unresolved D. CDR3 length: 15 amino acids. V lost 0 bases and J lost 4, with 10 bases in between. CDR1 SGHDT and CDR2 YYEEEE come from the germline V gene. The CDR3 sequence is CASSLVGHLTGELFF. CDR3 bases: TGTGCCAGCAGCTTGGTCGGCCACCTCACCGGGGAGCTGTTTTTT.

This clone was detected once. The V and J genes are TRBV19 and TRBJ2-2; TRBD1 aligns across 7 bases. Germline CDR1 is LNHDA and CDR2 is SQIVND (reference sequence). V lost 7 bases and J lost 0; bases outside the gene matches: 11. There are 17 residues in the CDR3. CDR3 in amino acids: CASIKRTGTANTGELFF. The CDR3, as DNA: TGTGCCAGTATTAAGAGGACCGGGACAGCGAACACCGGGGAGCTGTTTTTT.